This T cell receptor (beta chain) was recorded in a study of shared clonotypes between healthy human individuals. Background on the study: The composition of the donors was a couple of women and three men aged 18 to 49. Study-level results: Of the naive CD4 clonotypes, approximately 5% were shared across a few donors.

Original data processing: ImmunoSEQ supplied junction-only sequences lacking quality scores, so filtering was different. Produced via immunoSEQ multiplex PCR; TCRdb's table is partial and in-frame only. V and J calls and clone size follow that table, whereas D and trimming were derived from the DNA. Found here are around 1.9 million clones, 93% of them singletons; the top ten hold 1.5% to 2%. The naive CD8 fraction comprised CD45RO-negative cells positively selected for CCR7 and excluded terminally differentiated effector memory CD45RA+ cells. This clone showed up just a few times. The target antigen is unknown. Per the germline V gene, CDR1 is MGHRA and CDR2 is YSYEKL. The CDR3 length is 13 residues. Trimming removed 0 bases at V and 8 bases at J, with 8 bases between.

The chain is built from TRBV4-1 and TRBJ1-5; D ambiguous. The sequence derives from a young man in good health. Some clones in this sample may be carry-over from other donors' samples. Material: naive CD8+ T cells from PBMCs. The CDR3, as DNA: TGCGCCAGCAGCCAAGATTGGGAAGAGCCCCAGCATTTT. Translated, it gives CASSQDWEEPQHF.